The T cell receptor (beta chain) described here comes from a study of blood T cell repertoires in COVID-19 (dated by TCRdb to 2018 to 2020). With respect to the entire study: Collaborator samples came from the United States, Italy and Spain and covered acute and convalescent phases of COVID-19. A freely available public database, intended as a resource for researchers studying the immune response to SARS-CoV-2, is where the repertoires were released. Sample metadata almost always included a de-identified subject ID, COVID-19 status, age in years and sex. The prospective study material was composed of cDNA or gDNA derived from T cells, B-cell-depleted T cells, or PBMCs. The samples were drawn from the first 160 participants of the ongoing ImmuneRACE study and from 1,254 subjects provided by 6 global collaborators. Where available, HLA class I and class II types were obtained from metadata supplied by the sample provider rather than from assay-based typing. Deeply sampled blood TCRbeta repertoires from subjects exposed to, actively infected with, or recovered from COVID-19 were included in the dataset.

Each collaborating institution followed its own protocols to collect whole blood in K2EDTA tubes. For TCRbeta analysis, collaborators shipped samples in one of three forms: frozen whole blood, isolated PBMCs, or DNA extracted from either of those sample types. Remarks on this clone: The antigen it recognizes is unknown. No much larger clone exists at a distance of one base, and base qualities are not known.

TCRbeta CDR3 regions were amplified from genomic DNA by means of the immunoSEQ Assay, a bias-controlled multiplex PCR. The paper's data handling went like this. Within the assay, amplification of reference gene primers was used to estimate how many nucleated cells each sample contained. Sequence reads were collapsed and filtered to measure the absolute abundance of every unique TCRbeta CDR3 rearrangement. For each sample, productive Simpson clonality was calculated by taking the square root of Simpson's diversity index across productive rearrangements. Here the immuneACCESS table is served through TCRdb, limited to in-frame sequences with V and J called. Missing clones are a known gap in these copies; in checked studies unresolved V genes cover under half, and the rest lacks a known reason. That table supplies the V and J calls and clone size; D and trimming were determined from the DNA. This sample holds fewer than 65,000 clones; around 83% were observed only once. About 6.8% of the sample lies in the top ten.

Its CDR3 holds 13 amino acids, cysteine through phenylalanine. Kept here is only the CDR3 DNA, which spans 39 bases and is read in frame from base 1. Cut back by 4 bases and 2 bases, the V and J ends lie 8 bases apart. The germline V gene encodes CDR1 SGHVS and CDR2 FNYEAQ. The paper's findings and limits, for the study overall: The amount of clinical and demographic metadata varied by source and participant and was provided uncurated.

The clonotype originates from a man aged 55 to 70 with acute or convalescent COVID-19. The sequencing sample was made of peripheral blood. This receptor chain uses TRBV7-6 and TRBJ2-5, with the D segment identity uncertain. The CDR3: CASSSEEQETQYF. Here is the DNA: TGTGCCAGCAGCTCCGAGGAACAAGAGACCCAGTACTTC.